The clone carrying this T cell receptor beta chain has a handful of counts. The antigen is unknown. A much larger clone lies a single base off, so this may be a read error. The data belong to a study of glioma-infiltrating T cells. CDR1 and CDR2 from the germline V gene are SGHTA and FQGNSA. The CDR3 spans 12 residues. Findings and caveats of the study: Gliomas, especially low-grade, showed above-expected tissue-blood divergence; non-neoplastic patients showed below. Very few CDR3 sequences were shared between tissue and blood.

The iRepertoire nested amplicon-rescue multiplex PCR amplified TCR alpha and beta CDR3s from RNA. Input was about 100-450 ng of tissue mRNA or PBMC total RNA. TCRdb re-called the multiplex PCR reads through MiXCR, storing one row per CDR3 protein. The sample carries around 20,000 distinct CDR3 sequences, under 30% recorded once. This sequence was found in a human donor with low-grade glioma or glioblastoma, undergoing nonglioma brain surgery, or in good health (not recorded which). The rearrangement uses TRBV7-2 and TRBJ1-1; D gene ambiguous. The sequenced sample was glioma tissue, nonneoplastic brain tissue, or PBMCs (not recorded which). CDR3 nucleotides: TGTGCCCGCAGCCCTAATGGACGTGAAGCTTTCTTT. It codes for CARSPNGREAFF.